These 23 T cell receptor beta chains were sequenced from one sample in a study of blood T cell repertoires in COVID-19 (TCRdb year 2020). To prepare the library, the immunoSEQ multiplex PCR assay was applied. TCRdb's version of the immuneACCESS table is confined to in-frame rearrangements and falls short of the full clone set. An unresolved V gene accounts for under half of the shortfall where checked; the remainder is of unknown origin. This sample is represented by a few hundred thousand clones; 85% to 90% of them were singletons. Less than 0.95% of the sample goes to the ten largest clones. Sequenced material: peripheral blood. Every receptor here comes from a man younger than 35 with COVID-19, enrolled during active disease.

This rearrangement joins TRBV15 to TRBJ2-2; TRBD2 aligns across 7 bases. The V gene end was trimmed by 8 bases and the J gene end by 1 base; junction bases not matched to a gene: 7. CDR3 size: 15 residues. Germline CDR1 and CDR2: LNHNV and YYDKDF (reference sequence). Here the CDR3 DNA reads TGTGCCACCCGCCCCGCGGGGGTGAACACCGGGGAGCTGTTTTTT. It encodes CATRPAGVNTGELFF. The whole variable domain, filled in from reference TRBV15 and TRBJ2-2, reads DAMVIQNPRYQVTQFGKPVTLSCSQTLNHNVMYWYQQKSSQAPKLLFHYYDKDFNNEADTPDNFQSRRPNTSFCFLDIRSPGLGDTAMYLCATRPAGVNTGELFFGEGSRLTVL.

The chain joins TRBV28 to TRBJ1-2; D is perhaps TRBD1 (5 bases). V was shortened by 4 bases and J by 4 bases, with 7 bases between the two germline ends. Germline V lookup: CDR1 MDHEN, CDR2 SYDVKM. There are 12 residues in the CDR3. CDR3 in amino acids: CASSSGGYGYTF. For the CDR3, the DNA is TGTGCCAGCAGTTCGGGGGGCTATGGCTACACCTTC.

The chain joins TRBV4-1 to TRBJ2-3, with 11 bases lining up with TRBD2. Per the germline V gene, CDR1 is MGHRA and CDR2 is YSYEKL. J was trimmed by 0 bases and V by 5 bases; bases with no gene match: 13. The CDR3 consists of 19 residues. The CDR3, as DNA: TGCGCCAGCAGCTATAAACTAGCGGGAGCCCACCCGAGCACAGATACGCAGTATTTT. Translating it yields CASSYKLAGAHPSTDTQYF.

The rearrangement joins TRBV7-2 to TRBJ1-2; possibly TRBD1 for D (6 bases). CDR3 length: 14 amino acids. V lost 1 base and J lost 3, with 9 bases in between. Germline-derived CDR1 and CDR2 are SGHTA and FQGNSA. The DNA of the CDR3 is TGTGCCAGCAGCTTAGAAAGGGGGTACTATGGCTACACCTTC. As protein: CASSLERGYYGYTF.

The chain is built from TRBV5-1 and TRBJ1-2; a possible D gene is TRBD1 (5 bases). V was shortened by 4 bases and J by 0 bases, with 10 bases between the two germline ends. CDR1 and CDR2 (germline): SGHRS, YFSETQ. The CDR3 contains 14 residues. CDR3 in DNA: TGCGCCAGCAGCGGCAGGGAATCTAACTATGGCTACACCTTC. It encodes CASSGRESNYGYTF.

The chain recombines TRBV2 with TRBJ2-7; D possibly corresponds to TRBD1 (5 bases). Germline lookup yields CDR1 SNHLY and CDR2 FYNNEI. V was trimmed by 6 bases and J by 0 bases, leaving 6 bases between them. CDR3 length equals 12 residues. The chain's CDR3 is CASRDNSYEQYF. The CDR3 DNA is TGTGCCAGCAGGGACAACTCCTACGAGCAGTACTTC.

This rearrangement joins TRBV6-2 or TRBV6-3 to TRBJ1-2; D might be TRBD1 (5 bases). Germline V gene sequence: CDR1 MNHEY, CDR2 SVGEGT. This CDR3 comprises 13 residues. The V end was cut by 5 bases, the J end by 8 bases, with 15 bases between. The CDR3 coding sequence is TGTGCCAGCAGTACCGCAGGGAGGGGCGGCTACACCTTC. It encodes CASSTAGRGGYTF.

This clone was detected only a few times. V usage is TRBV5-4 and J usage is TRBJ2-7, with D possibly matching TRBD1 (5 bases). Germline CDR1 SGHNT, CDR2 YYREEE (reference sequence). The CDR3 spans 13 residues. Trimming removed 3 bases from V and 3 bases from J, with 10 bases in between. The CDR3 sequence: CASSSNQGYEQYF. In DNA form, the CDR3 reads TGTGCCAGCAGCTCAAATCAGGGCTACGAGCAGTACTTC. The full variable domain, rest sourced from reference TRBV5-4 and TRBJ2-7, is ETGVTQSPTHLIKTRGQQVTLRCSSQSGHNTVSWYQQALGQGPQFIFQYYREEENGRGNFPPRFSGLQFPNYSSELNVNALELDDSALYLCASSSNQGYEQYFGPGTRLTVT.

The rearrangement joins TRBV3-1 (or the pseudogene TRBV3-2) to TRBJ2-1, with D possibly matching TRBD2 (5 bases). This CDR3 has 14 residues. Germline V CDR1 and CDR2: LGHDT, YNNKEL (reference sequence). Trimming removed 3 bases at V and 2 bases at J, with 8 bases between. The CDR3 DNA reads TGTGCCAGCAGCCACGGGGTCACCTACAATGAGCAGTTCTTC. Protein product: CASSHGVTYNEQFF.

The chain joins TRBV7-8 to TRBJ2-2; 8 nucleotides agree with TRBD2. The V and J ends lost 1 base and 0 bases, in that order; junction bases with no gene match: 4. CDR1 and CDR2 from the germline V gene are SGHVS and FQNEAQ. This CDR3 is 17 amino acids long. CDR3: CASSLVGSGTNTGELFF. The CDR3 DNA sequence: TGTGCCAGCAGCTTAGTTGGTAGCGGGACGAACACCGGGGAGCTGTTTTTT. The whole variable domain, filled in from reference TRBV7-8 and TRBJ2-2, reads GAGVSQSPRYKVAKRGQDVALRCDPISGHVSLFWYQQALGQGPEFLTYFQNEAQLDKSGLPSDRFFAERPEGSVSTLKIQRTQQEDSAVYLCASSLVGSGTNTGELFFGEGSRLTVL.

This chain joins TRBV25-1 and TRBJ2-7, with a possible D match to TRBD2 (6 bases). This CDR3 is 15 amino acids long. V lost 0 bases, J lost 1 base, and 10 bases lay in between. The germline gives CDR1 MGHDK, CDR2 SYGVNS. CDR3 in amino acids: CASSEYGTPSYEQYF. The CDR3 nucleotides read TGTGCCAGCAGTGAATACGGGACTCCTTCCTACGAGCAGTACTTC.

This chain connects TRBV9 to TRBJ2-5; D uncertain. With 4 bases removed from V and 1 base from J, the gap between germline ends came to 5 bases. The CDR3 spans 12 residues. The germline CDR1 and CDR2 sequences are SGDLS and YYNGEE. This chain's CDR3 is CASSPSQETQYF. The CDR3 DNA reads TGTGCCAGCAGCCCCTCCCAAGAGACCCAGTACTTC.

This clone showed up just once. DNA of the CDR3: TGTGCCAGCAGCTTCCTAGCGGGAGGGGAGCAGTACTTC. Its protein product is CASSFLAGGEQYF. This sequence joins TRBV7-3 and TRBJ2-7; 12 positions agree with TRBD2. The germline V gene has CDR1 SGHTA and CDR2 FQGTGA. Trimming removed 3 bases from V and 7 bases from J; junction bases left unmatched: 1. CDR3 length: 13 residues.

For the CDR3, the DNA is TGTGCCAGCAGCAGACCGGGACAGGGTTCGAACACTGAAGCTTTCTTT. It yields the protein CASSRPGQGSNTEAFF. The rearrangement links TRBV28 to TRBJ1-1; the match to TRBD1 covers 9 bases. The germline CDR1 and CDR2 sequences are MDHEN and SYDVKM. J gave up 1 base and V 6 bases, and 9 bases lay outside the gene matches. The CDR3 covers 16 residues.

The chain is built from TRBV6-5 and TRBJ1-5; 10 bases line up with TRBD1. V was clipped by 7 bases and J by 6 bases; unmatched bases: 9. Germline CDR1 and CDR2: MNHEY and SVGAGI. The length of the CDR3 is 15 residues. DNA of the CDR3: TGTGCCAGCAAACCTCGTGGGGACAGGGGTCAGCCCCAGCATTTT. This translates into CASKPRGDRGQPQHF.

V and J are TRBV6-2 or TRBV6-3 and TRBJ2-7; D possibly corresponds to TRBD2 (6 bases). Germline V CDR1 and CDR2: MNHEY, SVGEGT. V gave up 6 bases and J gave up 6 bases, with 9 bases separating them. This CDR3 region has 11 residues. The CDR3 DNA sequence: TGTGCCAGCAGCCAGGGAGGCGAGCAGTACTTC. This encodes CASSQGGEQYF.

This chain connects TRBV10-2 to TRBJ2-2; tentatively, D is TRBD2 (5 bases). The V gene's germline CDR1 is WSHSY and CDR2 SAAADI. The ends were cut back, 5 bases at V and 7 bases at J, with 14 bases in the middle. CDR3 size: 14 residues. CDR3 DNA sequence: TGCGCCAGCAGTCCCCGGACTTACTACGGGGAGCTGTTTTTT. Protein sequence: CASSPRTYYGELFF.

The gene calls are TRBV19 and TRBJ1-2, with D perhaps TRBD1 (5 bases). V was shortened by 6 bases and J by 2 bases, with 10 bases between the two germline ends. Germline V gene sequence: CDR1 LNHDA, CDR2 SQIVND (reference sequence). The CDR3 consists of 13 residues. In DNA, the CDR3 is TGTGCCAGTAGACTGGGGGGGAACTATGGCTACACCTTC. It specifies CASRLGGNYGYTF. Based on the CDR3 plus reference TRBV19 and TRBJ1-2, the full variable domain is DGGITQSPKYLFRKEGQNVTLSCEQNLNHDAMYWYRQDPGQGLRLIYYSQIVNDFQKGDIAEGYSVSREKKESFPLTVTSAQKNPTAFYLCASRLGGNYGYTFGSGTRLTVV.

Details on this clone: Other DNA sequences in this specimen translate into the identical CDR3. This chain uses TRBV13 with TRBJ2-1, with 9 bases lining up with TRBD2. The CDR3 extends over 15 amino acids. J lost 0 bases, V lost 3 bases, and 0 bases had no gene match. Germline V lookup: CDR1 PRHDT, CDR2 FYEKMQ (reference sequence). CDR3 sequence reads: CASSFSGSSYNEQFF. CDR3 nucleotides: TGTGCCAGCAGCTTTAGCGGGAGCTCCTACAATGAGCAGTTCTTC.

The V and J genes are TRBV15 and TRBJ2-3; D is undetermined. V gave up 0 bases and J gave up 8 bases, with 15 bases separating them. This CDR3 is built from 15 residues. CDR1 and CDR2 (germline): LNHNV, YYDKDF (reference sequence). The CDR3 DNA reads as TGTGCCACCAGCAGAGATTGGAGACCCCCGCTTACGCAGTATTTT. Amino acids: CATSRDWRPPLTQYF.

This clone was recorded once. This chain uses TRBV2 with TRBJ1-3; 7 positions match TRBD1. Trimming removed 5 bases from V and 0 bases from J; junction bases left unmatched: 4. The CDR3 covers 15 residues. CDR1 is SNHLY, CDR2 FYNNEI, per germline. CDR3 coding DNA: TGTGCCAGCAGTCGGGACAGATACTCTGGAAACACCATATATTTT. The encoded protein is CASSRDRYSGNTIYF.

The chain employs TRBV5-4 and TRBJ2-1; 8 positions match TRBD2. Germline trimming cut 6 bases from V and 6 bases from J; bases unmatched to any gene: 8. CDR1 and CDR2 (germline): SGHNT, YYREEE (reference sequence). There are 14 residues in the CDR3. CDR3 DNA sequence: TGTGCCAGCACCATACTAGCGGCCCGCAATGAGCAGTTCTTC. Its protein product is CASTILAARNEQFF.

The CDR3, as DNA: TGTGCCATCAGTGAGCAATCAGACAACTCCTACGAGCAGTACTTC. Encoded protein: CAISEQSDNSYEQYF. The gene calls are TRBV10-3 and TRBJ2-7, with D unresolved. This CDR3 has 15 amino acids. Per the germline V gene, CDR1 is ENHRY and CDR2 is SYGVKD. V was trimmed by 2 bases and J by 0 bases, leaving 11 bases between them.